Listed below are T cell receptor beta chains from one sample, sequenced in a study of cytomegalovirus exposure and HLA in healthy donors. Only in-frame clones appear in the TCRdb table, and some are missing; sequencing was by immunoSEQ multiplex PCR. The data contain about 180,000 clones, around 84% of them seen just once; the ten biggest clones take up approximately 1.2%. The specimen sequenced was PBMCs. The source is a girl between 2 and 10 years old in good health and CMV-seropositive. Each CDR3 is given with its conserved first and last residue. Fields, in order: D gene, clone size, J gene, V gene, CDR3 protein, CDR3 DNA. The D gene is left open where the match is weak. The size entry is marked missing in some rows and otherwise reads once, few, many or a size class.

. . TRBJ2-7 TRBV15 CATSRGILQGGSYEQYF TGTGCCACCAGCAGAGGAATCTTACAGGGCGGGTCCTACGAGCAGTACTTC
. . TRBJ1-2 TRBV6-1 CASSEGTQGSNYGYTF TGTGCCAGCAGTGAAGGAACTCAGGGTTCTAACTATGGCTACACCTTC
. few TRBJ1-4 TRBV5-6 CASTSVYASTANEKLFF TGTGCCAGCACCTCTGTCTACGCATCCACCGCTAATGAAAAACTGTTTTTT
. few TRBJ1-1 TRBV25-1 CASRIREEGEAFF TGTGCCAGCAGAATAAGGGAGGAGGGTGAAGCTTTCTTT
. . TRBJ1-1 TRBV6-6 CASSYPPGNTEAFF TGTGCCAGCAGTTACCCCCCGGGGAACACTGAAGCTTTCTTT
. . TRBJ1-5 TRBV19 CASSEATGIGPQHF TGTGCCAGTAGTGAGGCTACAGGGATTGGGCCCCAGCATTTT
TRBD1 few TRBJ2-1 TRBV5-1 CASSPGQTSYNEQFF TGCGCCAGCAGCCCGGGACAGACCTCCTACAATGAGCAGTTCTTC
. . TRBJ1-1 TRBV19 CASSIQLNTEAFF TGTGCCAGTAGTATACAGTTGAACACTGAAGCTTTCTTT
TRBD1 . TRBJ2-3 TRBV5-1 CASSGDRAPDTQYF TGCGCCAGCAGCGGAGACAGGGCCCCAGATACGCAGTATTTT
TRBD2 once TRBJ2-1 TRBV5-1 CASSLAGGPIDEQFF TGCGCCAGCAGCTTAGCGGGGGGGCCGATCGATGAGCAGTTCTTC
TRBD1 once TRBJ1-6 TRBV5-6 CASSPPGQGNSPLHF TGTGCCAGCAGCCCCCCGGGACAGGGTAATTCACCCCTCCACTTT
TRBD2 . TRBJ2-7 TRBV2 CASNAGLADEQYF TGTGCCAGCAATGCGGGACTAGCGGACGAGCAGTACTTC
TRBD2 . TRBJ2-5 TRBV5-6 CASTSWAAGGETQYF TGTGCCAGCACCTCCTGGGCAGCGGGAGGCGAGACCCAGTACTTC
. . TRBJ2-7 TRBV27 CASRGHSSYEQYF TGTGCCAGCAGGGGGCACTCCTCCTACGAGCAGTACTTC
TRBD1 few TRBJ2-2 TRBV11-3 CASSRTGNTGELFF TGTGCCAGCAGCCGGACAGGGAACACCGGGGAGCTGTTTTTT
TRBD2 . TRBJ2-1 TRBV9 CASSATSGGSNEQFF TGTGCCAGCAGCGCTACTAGCGGGGGTAGTAATGAGCAGTTCTTC
TRBD2 . TRBJ2-5 TRBV28 CASRTGLAEETQYF TGTGCCAGCAGAACGGGACTAGCGGAAGAGACCCAGTACTTC
. . TRBJ2-6 TRBV19 CASSPQGHGANVLTF TGTGCCAGTAGTCCGCAGGGTCATGGGGCCAACGTCCTGACTTTC
. . TRBJ1-3 TRBV5-1 CASSLDYRSVSGNTIYF TGCGCCAGCAGCTTGGATTACAGGTCGGTCTCTGGAAACACCATATATTTT
. . TRBJ1-5 TRBV5-1 CASSLDRGNQPQHF TGCGCCAGCAGCTTGGACAGGGGCAATCAGCCCCAGCATTTT
. . TRBJ1-5 TRBV18 CASSPTFIGGGDQPQHF TGTGCCAGCTCACCCACCTTCATCGGGGGAGGGGATCAGCCCCAGCATTTT
. . TRBJ2-7 TRBV6-5 CASSKRVATYEQYF TGTGCCAGCAGTAAGCGGGTGGCAACCTACGAGCAGTACTTC
. . TRBJ1-1 TRBV28 CASKGGVSGTEAFF TGTGCCAGCAAGGGTGGAGTGTCGGGAACTGAAGCTTTCTTT
TRBD2 . TRBJ2-5 TRBV14 CASSQRTSGAGQETQYF TGTGCCAGCAGCCAACGGACTAGCGGGGCAGGGCAAGAGACCCAGTACTTC
TRBD2 . TRBJ2-7 TRBV29-1 CSVVGGDSYEQYF TGCAGCGTTGTGGGGGGGGACTCCTACGAGCAGTACTTC
. once TRBJ1-2 TRBV7-9 CASSLLDRGGHGYTF TGTGCCAGCAGCTTGTTAGATCGTGGAGGGCATGGCTACACCTTC
TRBD1 . TRBJ1-4 TRBV7-8 CASRRAGTGDEKLFF TGTGCCAGCAGACGTGCCGGGACAGGGGATGAAAAACTGTTTTTT
TRBD2 once TRBJ2-1 TRBV11-2 CASSSPGLAGWNEQFF TGTGCCAGCAGCAGCCCGGGACTAGCGGGATGGAATGAGCAGTTCTTC
TRBD2 once TRBJ2-1 TRBV7-9 CASRKTGTTYNEQFF TGTGCCAGCCGAAAGACCGGGACTACCTACAATGAGCAGTTCTTC
TRBD2 . TRBJ2-7 TRBV19 CASSIDRLASYEQYF TGTGCCAGTAGTATAGATCGACTAGCCTCCTACGAGCAGTACTTC